The present T cell receptor beta chain was sequenced within a study of beta chain bispecific antibodies for T cell cancers (dated by TCRdb to about 2021). Turning to the overall study: After T cells from healthy donors were cocultured with bispecific antibodies and T cell leukemia lines, the researchers used TRBV sequencing of the cells that survived to measure how much each TRBV family was depleted. Surface TRBV12 (TRBV12-3) was expressed on Jurkat cells, and surface TRBV5-5 was expressed on HPB-ALL cells. Points the paper makes about the study in general: Apart from the targeted and closely related genes, all other TRBV family members appeared unaffected by the TRBV-directed bispecific antibodies. Each sequenced sample mixed leukemia cell line cells with normal T cells, and most targeted TRBV signal came from the leukemia cells rather than normal T cells. Relative to anti-CD19, anti-TRBV12 exposure cut the share of total TRBV signal from TRBV12-3 by 98.9%, while TRBV12-4 dropped by about 35%, which was not significant. Cross-reactivity of the anti-TRBV5-5 antibody with TRBV5-6 was attributed to high sequence similarity between the two genes.

The CDR3 holds 15 amino acids from the cysteine to the phenylalanine. Of all the DNA, just the CDR3 is kept, 45 bases in frame from base 1. The germline V gene encodes CDR1 DFQATT and CDR2 SNEGSKA (reference sequence). Trimmed from V: 3 bases; trimmed from J: 4 bases; junction bases lacking a gene match: 10. This specimen's treatment or condition label, per the study, means: alpha-V12: anti-TRBV12 scFv linked to anti-CD3 scFv. T cells were expanded from blood mononuclear cells with anti-CD3 antibody OKT3 or CD3/CD28 Dynabeads for approximately 3 days. The anti-TRBV12 bispecific sample was derived from a coculture of Jurkat leukemia cells with normal T cells and was compared against an anti-CD19 bispecific control coculture. The culture conditions for expanded T cells were RPMI 1640 plus 10% fetal bovine serum, recombinant human IL-2 (roughly 95 IU/ml) and IL-7 (around 4.7 ng/ml). Each coculture mixed approximately 50,000 target cells and approximately 50,000 normal T cells with bispecific antibody in around 98 ul and was incubated at 37 degrees C for around 16 hours. Each bispecific antibody was composed of two single-chain variable fragments, which were expressed in a single-chain diabody format with a His tag. The effector T cells were obtained from healthy human donors, with peripheral blood mononuclear cells isolated from leukapheresis samples by Ficoll density gradient centrifugation.

This clonotype has ten or more counts. It lacks a known antigen. No per-base quality is available; no much larger clone lies one base away. Unique molecular identifier barcodes were built into the libraries and used for clonotype quantification. Qiagen AllPrep DNA/RNA Micro kits were used to isolate total RNA, and an Agilent TapeStation was used to check RNA quality. TCR beta libraries were constructed by 5' RACE, in which cDNA synthesis was followed by two PCR steps with TCR beta constant-region gene-specific primers. An Illumina MiSeq platform was used to sequence the TCR beta libraries. Per the authors' processing: Reads were processed with MIGEC, MiXCR and VDJtools. Clonotype frequency was computed as the clonotype's share of unique molecular identifiers among all unique molecular identifiers in the sample. Nonfunctional TRBV genes classified in IMGT as pseudogenes or open reading frames, such as TRBV1, TRBV12-1 and TRBV21, were excluded. TCRdb trimmed the raw reads at Q25, called clones with MiXCR and kept productive beta chains. Each CDR3 protein appears once, grouped with its most common genes and DNA. The V and J calls follow TCRdb's processing rather than the paper's. This sample comprises more than 20,000 distinct CDR3 sequences, more than 2% of them detected only once. Together, the top ten hold about 4.8% of the sample.

The clonotype originates from a human donor in good health. Some clones in this sample may be carry-over from other donors' samples. This sample comprised healthy donor T cells cultured with leukemia cells, obtained from a culture containing a bispecific antibody targeting TCR Vbeta12. The chain joins TRBV20-1 to TRBJ2-7; a stretch of 9 junction bases matches TRBD1. The nucleotide sequence reads TGCAGTGCTAGGGAATTTGGGACAGGGTCGTACGAGCAGTACTTC. Protein translation: CSAREFGTGSYEQYF.